This T cell receptor (beta chain) originates from a study of cytomegalovirus exposure and HLA in healthy donors. The sample holds one count of this clone. The antigen remains unidentified. CDR1 LNHDA and CDR2 SQIVND come from the germline V gene (reference sequence). The CDR3 is 14 residues long. V was pared by 4 bases and J by 2 bases, with 12 bases between. Amplification used 60 Vbeta primers and 13 Jbeta primers. Generated by immunoSEQ multiplex PCR, the TCRdb table keeps only in-frame clones and is missing some. Here the sample spans 190,000 or so clones, roughly four fifths being singletons. Study-wide points: The classifier reportedly diagnosed cytomegalovirus status with high specificity and sensitivity.

Sequenced: PBMCs. The chain couples TRBV19 to TRBJ2-7; no clear D. This TCR was sampled from a man aged 45-65 years in good health and CMV-seronegative. The CDR3 sequence: CASSKVGETYEQYF. CDR3 bases: TGTGCCAGTAGTAAAGTAGGAGAGACCTACGAGCAGTACTTC.